This TCR beta chain was sequenced in a study of shared clonotypes between healthy human individuals. Study-level information: Researchers assigned three CD4 naive, three CD4 memory, two CD8 naive and one CD8 memory plate to each donor.

The donors were adults (healthy and HIV-negative) with no recent acute infections or vaccinations. Concerning this clone itself: The antigen is not known.

The germline gives CDR1 SGHVS, CDR2 FQNEAQ. The CDR3 has 14 amino acids. V was cut by 3 bases and J by 6 bases, with 14 bases left in between. General study points: It was expected that sequencing depth would affect clonotype sharing among donors.

Libraries were prepared by immunoSEQ multiplex PCR; TCRdb keeps only in-frame clonotypes and omits some of them. Of just over 2,000,000 clones listed, roughly 94% are singletons. The chain employs TRBV7-8 and TRBJ1-2, with unresolved D. The sequencing input was naive CD4+ T cells sorted from blood. Regarding subset: CD45RA+ positively selected. The receptor comes from a man between 18 and 29 years old in good health. The CDR3, as DNA: TGTGCCAGCAGCTTTAGGGAGGCCCTCGATGGCTACACCTTC. It codes for CASSFREALDGYTF.